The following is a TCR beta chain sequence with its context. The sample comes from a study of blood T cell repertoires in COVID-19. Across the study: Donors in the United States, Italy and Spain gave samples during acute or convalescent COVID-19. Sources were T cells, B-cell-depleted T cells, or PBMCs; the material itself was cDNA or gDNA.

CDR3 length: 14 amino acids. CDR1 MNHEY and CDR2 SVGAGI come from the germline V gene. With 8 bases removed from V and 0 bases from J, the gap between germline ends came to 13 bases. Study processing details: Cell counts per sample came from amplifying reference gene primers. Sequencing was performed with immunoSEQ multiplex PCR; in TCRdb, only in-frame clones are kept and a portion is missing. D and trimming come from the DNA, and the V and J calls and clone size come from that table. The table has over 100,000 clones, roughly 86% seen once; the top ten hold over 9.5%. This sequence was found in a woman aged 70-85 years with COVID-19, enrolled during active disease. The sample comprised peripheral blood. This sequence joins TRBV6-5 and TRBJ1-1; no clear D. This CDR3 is CASATGGLNTEAFF. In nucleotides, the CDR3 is TGTGCCAGCGCGACGGGAGGGTTGAACACTGAAGCTTTCTTT.